Presented here are 12 T cell receptor beta chains from one specimen sequenced in a study of metastatic and nonmetastatic thyroid tumors. Not a single patient had been given any form of treatment at any point before undergoing thyroid surgery. TCRdb redid the clone calls on the PCR reads using MiXCR. The sample carries about 24,000 clones, 22% recorded once. Sequenced material: blood. The source of these receptors is a female donor with papillary thyroid cancer or a benign thyroid nodule (not recorded which). Some clones in this sample may be carry-over from other donors' samples.

Many counts were recorded for this clone. This chain joins TRBV4-3 and TRBJ1-2; 7 nucleotides align to TRBD1. Germline V CDR1 and CDR2: LGHNA, YSLEER. Trimming removed 1 base from V and 6 bases from J; junction bases left unmatched: 8. This CDR3 is built from 15 residues. The CDR3 DNA is TGCGCCAGCAGCCAAGTGACAGGGTTTTCTAATGGCTACACCTTC. It yields the protein CASSQVTGFSNGYTF.

Ten or more counts support this clone. The gene calls are TRBV7-8 and TRBJ1-1; no definite D call. V lost 2 bases to trimming and J lost 3 bases, with 22 bases between them. CDR3 length: 18 amino acids. CDR1 is SGHVS, CDR2 FQNEAQ, per germline. This chain's CDR3 is CASSLMIGLWTWDTEAFF. Written as DNA, the CDR3 is TGTGCCAGCAGCTTAATGATCGGCCTTTGGACTTGGGACACTGAAGCTTTCTTT.

As for this clone: The junction differs from germline at one of its ends, possibly a read error. V gene TRBV20-1 combines with J gene TRBJ2-2, with 10 bases aligning to TRBD1. This CDR3 has 13 residues. The germline V gene encodes CDR1 DFQATT and CDR2 SNEGSKA (reference sequence). CDR3 bases: TGCAGTGCAATGACAGGGGGCCAGGGGGTGCTGTTTTTT. It translates to CSAMTGGQGVLFF.

Ten or more counts support this clone. V is TRBV20-1 and J is TRBJ1-4, with D unclear. V lost 6 bases and J lost 7, with 18 bases in between. The germline gives CDR1 DFQATT, CDR2 SNEGSKA (reference sequence). This CDR3 has 14 amino acids. CDR3 amino acids: CSASAGVTSEKLFF. Written as DNA, the CDR3 is TGCAGTGCCTCTGCCGGGGTGACGAGTGAAAAACTGTTTTTT.

This clone was observed a single time. One end of the junction does not line up with germline, which may come from a read error. The chain combines TRBV19 with TRBJ1-5, with D uncertain. The CDR3 consists of 12 residues. Germline CDR1 reads LNHDA; CDR2 reads SQIVND (reference sequence). The CDR3 nucleotides are TGTGCCAGTAGACCCCGAAATCAACCCCAGCATTTT. It yields the protein CASRPRNQPQHF.

This clone was seen many times. The V gene is TRBV10-1, the J gene TRBJ2-1, with TRBD2 matching over 16 bases. From germline, CDR1 is WNHNN and CDR2 SYGVQD (reference sequence). V dropped 0 bases and J dropped 7; count of bases not matched to a gene: 9. CDR3 length: 19 amino acids. The CDR3 reads CASSESAPGLAGGLNEQFF. CDR3 DNA: TGCGCCAGCAGTGAGTCGGCTCCGGGACTAGCGGGGGGGCTTAATGAGCAGTTCTTC.

This clone was seen more than once but under ten times. The CDR3 spells CSATGTVCGQWGPQHF. The CDR3 coding sequence is TGCAGTGCTACCGGGACGGTGTGTGGGCAATGGGGGCCCCAGCATTTT. J is TRBJ1-5 and V is TRBV20-1; TRBD1 might be the D (5 bases). The ends were cut back, 4 bases at V and 9 bases at J, with 25 bases in the middle. The CDR3 length is 16 residues. The germline CDR1 and CDR2 sequences are DFQATT and SNEGSKA (reference sequence).

This clone showed up many times. This may arise from a read error, as a much more abundant clone is one base away. This chain connects TRBV6-1 to TRBJ2-7; 8 bases line up with TRBD2. This CDR3 has 16 residues. CDR1 is MNHNS and CDR2 is SASEGT in the germline V gene. The V and J ends lost 5 bases and 2 bases, in that order; junction bases with no gene match: 11. The chain's CDR3 is CASSRGSGGKPYEQYF. The CDR3 region has the DNA TGTGCCAGCAGTCGTGGGTCGGGAGGGAAGCCCTACGAGCAGTACTTC.

There are many counts of this clone. The V call is TRBV16, the J call TRBJ2-1; 9 bases agree with TRBD2. The CDR3 sequence is 20 residues long. The J segment lost 1 base and the V segment lost 2 bases, leaving 15 bases of the junction unmatched. In germline, CDR1 is KGHSY, CDR2 FQNENV. The DNA for the CDR3 is TGTGCCAGCAGCCAAGGGTTAGGGGCCATAGCGGGAGCTTCCTACAATGAGCAGTTCTTC. Amino acids: CASSQGLGAIAGASYNEQFF.

Remarks on this clone: This may come from a read error, since a much larger clone is one base off. The chain couples TRBV6-5 to TRBJ2-1, with D possibly being TRBD2 (6 bases). The CDR3 runs to 16 residues. Germline CDR1 is MNHEY and CDR2 is SVGAGI. V lost 5 bases to trimming and J lost 4 bases, with 18 bases between them. The chain's CDR3 is CASSPSLGGAYNEQFF. The CDR3 region has the DNA TGTGCCAGCAGTCCCTCGCTGGGCGGGGCTTACAATGAGCAGTTCTTC.

This clone was detected many times. V and J are TRBV5-1 and TRBJ1-4; TRBD1 is a possible D gene (5 bases). V was pared by 0 bases and J by 3 bases, with 12 bases between. The CDR3 has 16 residues. Germline values: CDR1 SGHRS, CDR2 YFSETQ. The chain's CDR3 is CASSLGPRVANEKLFF. The CDR3 DNA follows: TGCGCCAGCAGCTTGGGCCCCAGGGTGGCTAATGAAAAACTGTTTTTT.

This clone was counted many times. The J gene is TRBJ2-2, the V gene TRBV24-1; TRBD1 matches 7 bases. J was trimmed by 8 bases and V by 1 base; bases with no gene match: 6. The CDR3 extends over 15 amino acids. Per germline, CDR1 KGHDR and CDR2 SFDVKD. CDR3 bases: TGTGCCACCAGTGATTTACAGGGGCGGACAGGGGAGCTGTTTTTT. As protein: CATSDLQGRTGELFF.